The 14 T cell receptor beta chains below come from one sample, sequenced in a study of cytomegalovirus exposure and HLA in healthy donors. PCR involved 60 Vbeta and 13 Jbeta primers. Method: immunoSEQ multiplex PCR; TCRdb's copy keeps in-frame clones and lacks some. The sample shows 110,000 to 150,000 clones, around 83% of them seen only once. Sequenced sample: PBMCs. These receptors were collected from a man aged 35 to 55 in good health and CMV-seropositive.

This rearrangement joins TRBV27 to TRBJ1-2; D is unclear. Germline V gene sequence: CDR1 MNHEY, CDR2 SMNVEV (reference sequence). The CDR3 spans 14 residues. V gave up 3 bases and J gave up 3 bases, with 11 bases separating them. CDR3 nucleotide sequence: TGTGCCAGCAGTTTGGGCAGGCAGGACTATGGCTACACCTTC. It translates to CASSLGRQDYGYTF.

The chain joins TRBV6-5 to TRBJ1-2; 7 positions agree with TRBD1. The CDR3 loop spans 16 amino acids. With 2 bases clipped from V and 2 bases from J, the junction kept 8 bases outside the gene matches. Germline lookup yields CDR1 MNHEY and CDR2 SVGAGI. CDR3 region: CASSYAPPDRNYGYTF. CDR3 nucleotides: TGTGCCAGCAGTTACGCCCCCCCGGACAGGAACTATGGCTACACCTTC.

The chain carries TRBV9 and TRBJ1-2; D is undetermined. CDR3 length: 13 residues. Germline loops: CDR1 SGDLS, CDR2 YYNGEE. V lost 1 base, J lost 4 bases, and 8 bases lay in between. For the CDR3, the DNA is TGTGCCAGCAGCGTATCCTTCGGCTATGGCTACACCTTC. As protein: CASSVSFGYGYTF. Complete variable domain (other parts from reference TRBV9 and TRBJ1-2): DSGVTQTPKHLITATGQRVTLRCSPRSGDLSVYWYQQSLDQGLQFLIQYYNGEERAKGNILERFSAQQFPDLHSELNLSSLELGDSALYFCASSVSFGYGYTFGSGTRLTVV.

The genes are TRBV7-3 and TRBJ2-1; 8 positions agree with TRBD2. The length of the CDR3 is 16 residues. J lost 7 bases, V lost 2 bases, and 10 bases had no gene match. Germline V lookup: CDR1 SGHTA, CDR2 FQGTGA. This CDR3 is CASSLRWERGMNEQFF. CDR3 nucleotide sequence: TGTGCCAGCAGCTTACGGTGGGAGCGGGGGATGAATGAGCAGTTCTTC.

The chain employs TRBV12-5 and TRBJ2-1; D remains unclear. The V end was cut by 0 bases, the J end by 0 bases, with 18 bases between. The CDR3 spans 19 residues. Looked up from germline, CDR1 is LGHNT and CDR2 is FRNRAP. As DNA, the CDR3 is TGTGCTAGTGGTTTGGTACCCGTTCAGGTGCCAGTCTCCTACAATGAGCAGTTCTTC. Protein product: CASGLVPVQVPVSYNEQFF.

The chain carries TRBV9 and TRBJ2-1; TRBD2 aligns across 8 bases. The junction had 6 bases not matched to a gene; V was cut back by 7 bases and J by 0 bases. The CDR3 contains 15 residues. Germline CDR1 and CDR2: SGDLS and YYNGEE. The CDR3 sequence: CASRKSGSSYNEQFF. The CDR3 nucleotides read TGTGCCAGCCGAAAGAGCGGGAGCTCCTACAATGAGCAGTTCTTC.

CDR3 sequence: CASSLGQGASRTGELFF. In DNA, the CDR3 is TGTGCCAGCAGCTTAGGCCAGGGGGCTTCGCGAACCGGGGAGCTGTTTTTT. V gene TRBV7-9 combines with J gene TRBJ2-2, with 8 bases fitting TRBD1. Trimming cost V 1 base and J 5 bases; bases outside gene matches: 9. This CDR3 is 17 amino acids long. Germline V gene data show CDR1 as SEHNR and CDR2 as FQNEAQ (reference sequence).

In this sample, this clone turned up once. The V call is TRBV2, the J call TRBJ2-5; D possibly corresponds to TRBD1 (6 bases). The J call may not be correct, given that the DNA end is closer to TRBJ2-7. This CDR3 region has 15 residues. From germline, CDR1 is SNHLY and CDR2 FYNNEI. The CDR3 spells CASTRRDKGSYEQYF. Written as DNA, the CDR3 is TGTGCCAGCACGAGAAGGGACAAAGGATCCTACGAGCAGTACTTC.

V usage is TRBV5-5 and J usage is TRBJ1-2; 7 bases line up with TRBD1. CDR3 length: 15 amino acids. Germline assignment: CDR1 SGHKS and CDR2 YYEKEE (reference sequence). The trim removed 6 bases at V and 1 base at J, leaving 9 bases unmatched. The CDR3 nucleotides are TGTGCCAGCATCGAGGGGACAGAGATTAACTATGGCTACACCTTC. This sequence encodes CASIEGTEINYGYTF.

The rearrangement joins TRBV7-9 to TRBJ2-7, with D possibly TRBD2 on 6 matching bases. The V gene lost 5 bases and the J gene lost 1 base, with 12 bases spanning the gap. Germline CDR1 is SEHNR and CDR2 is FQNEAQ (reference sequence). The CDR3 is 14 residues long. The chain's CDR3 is CASSPPGGSYEQYF. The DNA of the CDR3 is TGTGCCAGCAGCCCCCCCGGGGGATCCTACGAGCAGTACTTC.

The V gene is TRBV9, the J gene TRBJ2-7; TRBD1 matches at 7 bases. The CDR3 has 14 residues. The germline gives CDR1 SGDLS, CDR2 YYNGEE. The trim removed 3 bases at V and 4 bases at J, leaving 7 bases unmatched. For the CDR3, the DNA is TGTGCCAGCAGCGCCGGGACAGCCCTTTACGAGCAGTACTTC. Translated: CASSAGTALYEQYF. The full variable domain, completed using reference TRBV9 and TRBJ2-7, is DSGVTQTPKHLITATGQRVTLRCSPRSGDLSVYWYQQSLDQGLQFLIQYYNGEERAKGNILERFSAQQFPDLHSELNLSSLELGDSALYFCASSAGTALYEQYFGPGTRLTVT.

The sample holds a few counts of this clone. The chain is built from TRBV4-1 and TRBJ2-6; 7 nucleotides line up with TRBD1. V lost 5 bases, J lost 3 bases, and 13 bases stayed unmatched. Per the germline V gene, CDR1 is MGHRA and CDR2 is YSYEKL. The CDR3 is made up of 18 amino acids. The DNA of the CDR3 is TGCGCCAGCAGCGCCAGTCCGACAGGGTCAGGTGGGGCCAACGTCCTGACTTTC. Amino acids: CASSASPTGSGGANVLTF.

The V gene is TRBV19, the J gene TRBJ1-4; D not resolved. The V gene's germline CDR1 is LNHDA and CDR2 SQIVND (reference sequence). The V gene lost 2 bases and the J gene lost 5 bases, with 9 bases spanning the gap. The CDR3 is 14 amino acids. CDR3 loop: CASSISGSNEKLFF. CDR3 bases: TGTGCCAGTAGTATATCCGGGTCGAATGAAAAACTGTTTTTT.

CDR3 in DNA: TGTGCCAGCAGCACGGGACAGGGGATCCATCAGCCCCAGCATTTT. Protein sequence: CASSTGQGIHQPQHF. The rearrangement joins TRBV6-6 to TRBJ1-5; 10 bases align to TRBD1. This CDR3 has 15 residues. Germline-derived CDR1 and CDR2 are MNHNY and SVGAGI (reference sequence). The J segment lost 5 bases and the V segment lost 6 bases, leaving 7 bases of the junction unmatched.